These 5 T cell receptor beta chains came from one sample sequenced in a study of cytomegalovirus exposure and HLA in healthy donors. PCR used 60 Vbeta primers and 13 Jbeta primers. Here immunoSEQ multiplex PCR was the method, and the copy in TCRdb shows in-frame clones only, minus some. The table has around 100,000 clones, around 81% seen once. The sample comprised PBMCs. The receptors were gathered from an older woman in good health and CMV-seropositive.

The chain joins TRBV7-2 to TRBJ2-1; 10 bases match TRBD1. Germline values: CDR1 SGHTA, CDR2 FQGNSA. Losses at the gene ends were 6 bases for V and 6 bases for J; bases not matched to a gene: 8. The CDR3 has 15 residues. This chain's CDR3 is CASRGTGEPFNEQFF. The CDR3 bases are TGTGCCAGCAGGGGGACAGGGGAGCCTTTCAATGAGCAGTTCTTC. Filled out from reference TRBV7-2 and TRBJ2-1, the complete variable domain reads GAGVSQSPSNKVTEKGKDVELRCDPISGHTALYWYRQSLGQGLEFLIYFQGNSAPDKSGLPSDRFSAERTGGSVSTLTIQRTQQEDSAVYLCASRGTGEPFNEQFFGPGTRLTVL.

The V gene is TRBV28, the J gene TRBJ2-6, with a weak D call TRBD2 (7 bases). The CDR3 has 15 amino acids. V lost 8 bases, J lost 2 bases, and 13 bases lay in between. Per germline, CDR1 MDHEN and CDR2 SYDVKM. CDR3 region: CASSPGGTGANVLTF. The CDR3 DNA follows: TGTGCCAGCTCCCCGGGGGGCACTGGGGCCAACGTCCTGACTTTC.

This clone appeared once. The V gene is TRBV5-1, the J gene TRBJ2-7; tentative D call: TRBD2 (6 bases). This CDR3 has 15 amino acids. Trimming removed 9 bases at V and 2 bases at J, with 21 bases between. Germline V lookup: CDR1 SGHRS, CDR2 YFSETQ. The CDR3 loop reads CAIWPPGEGTYEQYF. As DNA, the CDR3 is TGCGCCATTTGGCCCCCGGGAGAAGGAACCTACGAGCAGTACTTC.

This chain uses TRBV18 with TRBJ1-1, with 7 positions matching TRBD1. From germline, CDR1 is KGHSH and CDR2 LQKENI. This CDR3 has 13 amino acids. Trimming took 7 bases from V and 6 from J; bases not matched to a gene: 8. Here the CDR3 DNA reads TGTGCCAGCTTCGACAGGGAGATCGCTGAAGCTTTCTTT. Translating gives CASFDREIAEAFF. The variable domain in full, completed from reference TRBV18 and TRBJ1-1, reads NAGVMQNPRHLVRRRGQEARLRCSPMKGHSHVYWYRQLPEEGLKFMVYLQKENIIDESGMPKERFSAEFPKEGPSILRIQQVVRGDSAAYFCASFDREIAEAFFGQGTRLTVV.

The chain employs TRBV2 and TRBJ2-1; 9 nucleotides agree with TRBD1. CDR1 SNHLY and CDR2 FYNNEI come from the germline V gene. With 8 bases clipped from V and 7 bases from J, the junction kept 3 bases outside the gene matches. CDR3 size: 12 residues. CDR3 residues: CASLDRGNEQFF. CDR3 nucleotide sequence: TGTGCCAGCCTCGACAGGGGGAATGAGCAGTTCTTC.